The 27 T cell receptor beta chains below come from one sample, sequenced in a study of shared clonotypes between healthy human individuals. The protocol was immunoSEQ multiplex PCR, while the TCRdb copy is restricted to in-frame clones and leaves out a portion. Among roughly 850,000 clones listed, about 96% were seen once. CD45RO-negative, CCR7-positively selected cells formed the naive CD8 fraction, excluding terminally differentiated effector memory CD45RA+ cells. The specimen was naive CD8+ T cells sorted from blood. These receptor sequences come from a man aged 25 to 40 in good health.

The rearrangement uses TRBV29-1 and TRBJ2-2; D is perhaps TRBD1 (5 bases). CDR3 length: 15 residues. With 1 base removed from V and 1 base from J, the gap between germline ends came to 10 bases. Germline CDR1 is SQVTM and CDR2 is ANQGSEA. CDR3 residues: CSVEAGALNTGELFF. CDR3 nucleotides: TGCAGCGTTGAAGCTGGGGCCCTGAACACCGGGGAGCTGTTTTTT.

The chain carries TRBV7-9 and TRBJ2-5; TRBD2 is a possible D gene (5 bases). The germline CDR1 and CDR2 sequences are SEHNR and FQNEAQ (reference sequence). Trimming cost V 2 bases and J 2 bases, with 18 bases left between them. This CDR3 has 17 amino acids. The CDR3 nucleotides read TGTGCCAGCAGCTTAATCGGGGATAGGTCGAATCAAGAGACCCAGTACTTC. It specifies CASSLIGDRSNQETQYF.

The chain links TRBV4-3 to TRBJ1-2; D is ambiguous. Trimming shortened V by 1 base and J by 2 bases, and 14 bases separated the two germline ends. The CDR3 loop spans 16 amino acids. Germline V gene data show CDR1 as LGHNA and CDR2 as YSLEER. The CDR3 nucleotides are TGCGCCAGCAGCCAAGCTCCGGGATATCAGAACTATGGCTACACCTTC. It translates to CASSQAPGYQNYGYTF.

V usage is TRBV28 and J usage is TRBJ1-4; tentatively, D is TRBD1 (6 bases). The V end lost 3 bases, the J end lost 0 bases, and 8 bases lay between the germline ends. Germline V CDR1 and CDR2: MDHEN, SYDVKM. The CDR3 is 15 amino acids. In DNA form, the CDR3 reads TGTGCCAGCAGTTTCGGGGGCCCAACTAATGAAAAACTGTTTTTT. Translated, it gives CASSFGGPTNEKLFF. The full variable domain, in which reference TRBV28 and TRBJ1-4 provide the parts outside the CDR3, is DVKVTQSSRYLVKRTGEKVFLECVQDMDHENMFWYRQDPGLGLRLIYFSYDVKMKEKGDIPEGYSVSREKKERFSLILESASTNQTSMYLCASSFGGPTNEKLFFGSGTQLSVL.

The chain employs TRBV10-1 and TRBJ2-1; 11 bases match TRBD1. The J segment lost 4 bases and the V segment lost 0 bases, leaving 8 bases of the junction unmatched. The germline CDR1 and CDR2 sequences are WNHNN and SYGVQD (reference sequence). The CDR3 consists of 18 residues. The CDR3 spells CASSESDRGPILYNEQFF. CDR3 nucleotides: TGCGCCAGCAGTGAGTCGGACAGGGGGCCGATCTTATACAATGAGCAGTTCTTC.

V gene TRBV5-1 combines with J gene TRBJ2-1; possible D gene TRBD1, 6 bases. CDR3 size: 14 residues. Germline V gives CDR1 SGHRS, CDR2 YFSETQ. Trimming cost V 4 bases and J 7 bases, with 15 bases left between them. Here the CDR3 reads CASSLTGGRNEQFF. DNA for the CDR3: TGCGCCAGCAGCCTGACAGGCGGCAGGAATGAGCAGTTCTTC.

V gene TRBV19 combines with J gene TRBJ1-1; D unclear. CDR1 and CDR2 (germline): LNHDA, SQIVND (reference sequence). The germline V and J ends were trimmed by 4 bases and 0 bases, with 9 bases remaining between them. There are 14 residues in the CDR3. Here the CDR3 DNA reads TGTGCCAGTAGTACAGGACTCATGAACACTGAAGCTTTCTTT. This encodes CASSTGLMNTEAFF.

CDR3 nucleotide sequence: TGTGCCAGCAGTGAATCCGACCCCCCAAACATTCAGTACTTC. Translation: CASSESDPPNIQYF. The V gene is TRBV25-1, the J gene TRBJ2-4; D gene unclear. V was cut by 1 base and J by 6 bases, with 10 bases left in between. There are 14 residues in the CDR3. Germline values: CDR1 MGHDK, CDR2 SYGVNS.

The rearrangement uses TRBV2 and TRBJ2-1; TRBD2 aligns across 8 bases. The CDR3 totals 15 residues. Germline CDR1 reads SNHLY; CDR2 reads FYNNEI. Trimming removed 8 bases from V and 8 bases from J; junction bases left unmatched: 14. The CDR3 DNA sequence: TGTGCCAGCGCGACGGTTAGCGGGATTACAGATGAGCAGTTCTTC. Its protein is CASATVSGITDEQFF. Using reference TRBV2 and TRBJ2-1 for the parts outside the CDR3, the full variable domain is EPEVTQTPSHQVTQMGQEVILRCVPISNHLYFYWYRQILGQKVEFLVSFYNNEISEKSEIFDDQFSVERPDGSNFTLKIRSTKLEDSAMYFCASATVSGITDEQFFGPGTRLTVL.

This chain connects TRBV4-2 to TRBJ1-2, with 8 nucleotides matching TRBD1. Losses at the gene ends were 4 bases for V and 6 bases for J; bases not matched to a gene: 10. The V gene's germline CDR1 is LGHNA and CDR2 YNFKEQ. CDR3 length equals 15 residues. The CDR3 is CASSLRTGRKDGYTF. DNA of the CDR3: TGTGCCAGCAGCCTAAGGACAGGGAGAAAGGATGGCTACACCTTC.

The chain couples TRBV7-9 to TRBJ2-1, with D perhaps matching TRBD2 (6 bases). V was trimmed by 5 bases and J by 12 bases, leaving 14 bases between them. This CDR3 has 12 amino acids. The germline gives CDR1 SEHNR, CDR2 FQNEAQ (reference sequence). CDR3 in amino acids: CASSPSVRGQFF. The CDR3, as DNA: TGTGCCAGCAGCCCGAGCGTGCGGGGGCAGTTCTTC.

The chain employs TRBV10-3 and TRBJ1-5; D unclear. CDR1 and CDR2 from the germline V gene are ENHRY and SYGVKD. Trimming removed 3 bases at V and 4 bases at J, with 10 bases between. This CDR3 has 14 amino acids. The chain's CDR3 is CAISEVGENQPQHF. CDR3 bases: TGTGCCATCAGTGAAGTTGGGGAGAATCAGCCCCAGCATTTT.

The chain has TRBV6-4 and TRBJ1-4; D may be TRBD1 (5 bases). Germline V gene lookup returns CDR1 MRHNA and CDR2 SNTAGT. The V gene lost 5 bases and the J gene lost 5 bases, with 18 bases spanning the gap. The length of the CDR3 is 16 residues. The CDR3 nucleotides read TGTGCCAGCAGTAAACCGGACACGAACCCGAATGAAAAACTGTTTTTT. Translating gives CASSKPDTNPNEKLFF.

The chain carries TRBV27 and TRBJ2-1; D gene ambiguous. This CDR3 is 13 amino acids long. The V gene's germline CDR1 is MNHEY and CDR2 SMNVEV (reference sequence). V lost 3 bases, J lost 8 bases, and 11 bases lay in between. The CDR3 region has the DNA TGTGCCAGCAGTTTCGGGCAGGATTATGAGCAGTTCTTC. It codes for CASSFGQDYEQFF.

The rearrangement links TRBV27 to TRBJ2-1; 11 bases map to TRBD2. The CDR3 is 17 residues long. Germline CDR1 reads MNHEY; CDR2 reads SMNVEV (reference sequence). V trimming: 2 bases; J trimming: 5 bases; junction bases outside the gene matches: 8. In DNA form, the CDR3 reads TGTGCCAGCAGTTTAATCACACGACTAGCGGGAAACAATGAGCAGTTCTTC. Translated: CASSLITRLAGNNEQFF.

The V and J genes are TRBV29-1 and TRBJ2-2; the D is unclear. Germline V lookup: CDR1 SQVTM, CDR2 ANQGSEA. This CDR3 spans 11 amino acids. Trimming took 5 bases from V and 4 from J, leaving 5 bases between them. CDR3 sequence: CSVQVTGELFF. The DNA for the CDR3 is TGCAGCGTTCAGGTCACCGGGGAGCTGTTTTTT.

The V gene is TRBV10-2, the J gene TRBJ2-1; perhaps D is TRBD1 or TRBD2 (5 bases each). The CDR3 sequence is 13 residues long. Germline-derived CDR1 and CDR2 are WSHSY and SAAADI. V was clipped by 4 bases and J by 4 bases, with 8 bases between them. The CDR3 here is CASSVGGYNEQFF. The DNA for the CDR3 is TGCGCCAGCAGTGTTGGGGGATACAATGAGCAGTTCTTC.

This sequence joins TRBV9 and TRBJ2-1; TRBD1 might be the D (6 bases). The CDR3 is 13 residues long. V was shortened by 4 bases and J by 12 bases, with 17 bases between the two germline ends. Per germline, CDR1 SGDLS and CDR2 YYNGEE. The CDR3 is CASSPTGGQGQFF. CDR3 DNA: TGTGCCAGCAGCCCTACTGGGGGCCAGGGGCAGTTCTTC.

CDR3 sequence (DNA): TGCGCCAGCAGCTTGAGGGGTAGCGCTAATACGCAGTATTTT. It translates to CASSLRGSANTQYF. The chain is built from TRBV5-1 and TRBJ2-3; D tentatively fits TRBD1 or TRBD2 (5 bases each). The germline gives CDR1 SGHRS, CDR2 YFSETQ. This CDR3 is 14 amino acids long. The germline V and J ends were trimmed by 1 base and 7 bases, with 13 bases remaining between them. Drawing the rest from reference TRBV5-1 and TRBJ2-3, the complete variable domain is KAGVTQTPRYLIKTRGQQVTLSCSPISGHRSVSWYQQTPGQGLQFLFEYFSETQRNKGNFPGRFSGRQFSNSRSEMNVSTLELGDSALYLCASSLRGSANTQYFGPGTRLTVL.

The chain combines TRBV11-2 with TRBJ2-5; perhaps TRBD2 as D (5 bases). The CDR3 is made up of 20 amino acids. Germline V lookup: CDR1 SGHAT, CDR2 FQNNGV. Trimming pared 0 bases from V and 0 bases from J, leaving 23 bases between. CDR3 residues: CASSLEGNLLVKVYQETQYF. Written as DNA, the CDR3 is TGTGCCAGCAGCTTAGAGGGCAACTTACTAGTGAAGGTGTACCAAGAGACCCAGTACTTC.

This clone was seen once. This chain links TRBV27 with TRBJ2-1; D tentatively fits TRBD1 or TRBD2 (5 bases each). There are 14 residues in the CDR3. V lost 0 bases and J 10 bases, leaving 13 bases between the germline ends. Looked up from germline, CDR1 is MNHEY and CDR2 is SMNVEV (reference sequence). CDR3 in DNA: TGTGCCAGCAGTTTATCCCGGGGACGGAAGGAGCAGTTCTTC. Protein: CASSLSRGRKEQFF.

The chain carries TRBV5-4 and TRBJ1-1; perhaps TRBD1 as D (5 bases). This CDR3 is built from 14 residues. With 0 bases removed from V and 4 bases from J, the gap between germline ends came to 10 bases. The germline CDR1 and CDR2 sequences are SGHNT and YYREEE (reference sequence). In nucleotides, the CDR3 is TGTGCCAGCAGCTTGGAGGGGCCGCGCACTGAAGCTTTCTTT. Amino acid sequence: CASSLEGPRTEAFF.

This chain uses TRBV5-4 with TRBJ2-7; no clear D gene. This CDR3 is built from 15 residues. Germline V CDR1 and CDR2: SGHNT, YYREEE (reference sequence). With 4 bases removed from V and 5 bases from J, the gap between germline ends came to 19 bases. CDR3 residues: CASSLHEIPTHEQYF. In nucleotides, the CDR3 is TGTGCCAGCAGCCTACATGAGATACCGACACACGAGCAGTACTTC.

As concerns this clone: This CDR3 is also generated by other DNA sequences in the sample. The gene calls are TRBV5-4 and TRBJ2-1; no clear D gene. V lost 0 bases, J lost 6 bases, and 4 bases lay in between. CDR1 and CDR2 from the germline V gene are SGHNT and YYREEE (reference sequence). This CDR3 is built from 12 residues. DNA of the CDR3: TGTGCCAGCAGCTTGGGGGGCAATGAGCAGTTCTTC. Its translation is CASSLGGNEQFF. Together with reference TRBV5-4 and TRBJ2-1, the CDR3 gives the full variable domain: ETGVTQSPTHLIKTRGQQVTLRCSSQSGHNTVSWYQQALGQGPQFIFQYYREEENGRGNFPPRFSGLQFPNYSSELNVNALELDDSALYLCASSLGGNEQFFGPGTRLTVL.

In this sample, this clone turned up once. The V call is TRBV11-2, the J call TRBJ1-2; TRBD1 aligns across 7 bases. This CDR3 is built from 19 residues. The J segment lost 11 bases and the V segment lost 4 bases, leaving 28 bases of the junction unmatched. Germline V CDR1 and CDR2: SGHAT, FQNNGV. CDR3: CASSSRLRPTGNTTWRYTF. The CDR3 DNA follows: TGTGCCAGCAGCTCAAGGCTACGACCGACAGGGAACACCACTTGGCGGTACACCTTC.

The CDR3: CASSFTMTGIDTQYF. CDR3 in DNA: TGTGCCAGCAGCTTCACAATGACAGGGATCGATACGCAGTATTTT. The chain recombines TRBV7-8 with TRBJ2-3, with 7 bases fitting TRBD1. CDR1 is SGHVS, CDR2 FQNEAQ, per germline. Trimming removed 3 bases from V and 6 bases from J; junction bases left unmatched: 9. This CDR3 contains 15 residues.

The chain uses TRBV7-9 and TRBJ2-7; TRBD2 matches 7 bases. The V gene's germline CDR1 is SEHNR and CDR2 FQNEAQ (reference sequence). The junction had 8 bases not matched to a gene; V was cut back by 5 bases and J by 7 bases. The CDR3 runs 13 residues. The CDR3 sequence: CASSMGTIGEQYF. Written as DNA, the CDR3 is TGTGCCAGCAGCATGGGGACTATTGGGGAGCAGTACTTC.